A single sample is the source of the 25 T cell receptor beta chains below, sequenced in a study of Graves' ophthalmopathy and Graves' hyperthyroidism. RNA transcripts served as template for amplifying TCR beta CDR3 sequences. First-round RT-PCR relied on HTBI primers, and a second-round multiplex PCR came next. TCRdb redid the calling of the multiplex PCR reads with MiXCR, one entry per CDR3 protein. The table has almost 750,000 distinct CDR3 sequences, approximately 40% seen once. The sample was peripheral blood. These TCRs come from an adult man with Graves' ophthalmopathy.

The chain combines TRBV29-1 with TRBJ2-7; TRBD2 is a possible D gene (7 bases). This CDR3 contains 13 residues. V was clipped by 7 bases and J by 7 bases, with 20 bases between them. Germline V gene lookup returns CDR1 SQVTM and CDR2 ANQGSEA. CDR3 region: CSASGGWDGEQYF. The CDR3 nucleotides read TGCAGCGCCTCGGGGGGCTGGGACGGGGAGCAGTACTTC.

This clonotype came up a few times. The chain employs TRBV3-1 and TRBJ1-2; D gene ambiguous. The CDR3 extends over 14 amino acids. The V gene's germline CDR1 is LGHDT and CDR2 YNNKEL (reference sequence). V lost 4 bases and J 3 bases, leaving 12 bases between the germline ends. Here the CDR3 DNA reads TGTGCCAGCAGCCCCAGGCCCCTCGACTATGGCTACACCTTC. It codes for CASSPRPLDYGYTF.

To note about this clonotype: A read error may produce the germline difference seen at one junction end. This chain joins TRBV10-1 and TRBJ1-6; possibly TRBD1 for D (5 bases). Germline CDR1 is WNHNN and CDR2 is SYGVQD (reference sequence). The CDR3 contains 16 residues. CDR3 sequence: CASSQHYTGANSPLHF. CDR3 nucleotides: TGTGCCAGCTCCCAACATTATACCGGGGCCAATTCACCCCTCCACTTT.

The sample holds a few counts of this clonotype. V and J are TRBV4-1 and TRBJ1-5; no clear D. The length of the CDR3 is 16 residues. Germline V CDR1 and CDR2: MGHRA, YSYEKL. Trimming shortened V by 4 bases and J by 3 bases, and 16 bases separated the two germline ends. The CDR3 DNA sequence: TGCGCCAGCAGCCCTAGATGGACGGTGGTCAATCAGCCCCAGCATTTT. It translates to CASSPRWTVVNQPQHF.

Note on this clonotype: A junction end diverges from the germline sequence, so it may reflect a read error. The genes are TRBV10-3 and TRBJ1-2; TRBD1 aligns across 11 bases. The CDR3 has 16 residues. CDR1 and CDR2 (germline): ENHRY, SYGVKD. In DNA, the CDR3 is TGTGCCAGCAGTTCCGGACAGGGGGCGATCACCTATGGCTACACCTTC. Its protein is CASSSGQGAITYGYTF.

This clonotype was recorded a few times. The V and J genes are TRBV20-1 and TRBJ1-6; D is perhaps TRBD1 (6 bases). This CDR3 comprises 16 residues. Trimming left V 4 bases short and J 9 bases short, with 22 bases between. Germline-derived CDR1 and CDR2 are DFQATT and SNEGSKA (reference sequence). The CDR3 loop reads CSATPRGNVLTSPLHF. DNA of the CDR3: TGCAGTGCTACCCCAAGGGGGAATGTTCTTACTTCACCCCTCCACTTT.

The chain combines TRBV20-1 with TRBJ2-7, with unresolved D. Germline CDR1 and CDR2: DFQATT and SNEGSKA (reference sequence). Trimming removed 2 bases from V and 5 bases from J, with 7 bases in between. There are 11 residues in the CDR3. The CDR3 loop is CSARNKHEQYF. CDR3 bases: TGCAGTGCTAGAAACAAGCACGAGCAGTACTTC.

This clonotype was found a few times. The J gene is TRBJ1-4, the V gene TRBV5-1; 9 bases map to TRBD1. The J segment lost 3 bases and the V segment lost 3 bases, leaving 3 bases of the junction unmatched. The V gene's germline CDR1 is SGHRS and CDR2 YFSETQ. The CDR3 extends over 15 amino acids. The CDR3: CASSSQGASNEKLFF. CDR3 DNA sequence: TGCGCCAGCAGCTCACAGGGGGCGTCTAATGAAAAACTGTTTTTT. Complete variable domain (other parts from reference TRBV5-1 and TRBJ1-4): KAGVTQTPRYLIKTRGQQVTLSCSPISGHRSVSWYQQTPGQGLQFLFEYFSETQRNKGNFPGRFSGRQFSNSRSEMNVSTLELGDSALYLCASSSQGASNEKLFFGSGTQLSVL.

This clonotype has only one observation. The CDR3: CSAKGRDRPPQAFF. CDR3 nucleotide sequence: TGCAGTGCCAAGGGGCGGGACAGGCCTCCTCAAGCTTTCTTT. The chain is built from TRBV20-1 and TRBJ1-1; 8 nucleotides line up with TRBD1. Per germline, CDR1 DFQATT and CDR2 SNEGSKA (reference sequence). This CDR3 contains 14 residues. J gave up 9 bases and V 6 bases, and 15 bases lay outside the gene matches.

This clonotype was counted many times. The chain has TRBV11-2 and TRBJ1-3; 7 bases map to TRBD1. The germline CDR1 and CDR2 sequences are SGHAT and FQNNGV. V shed 8 bases, J shed 4 bases, and the junction held 11 bases outside the gene matches. CDR3 length equals 15 residues. The CDR3 region is CASDPMTGYGNTIYF. For the CDR3, the DNA is TGTGCCAGCGACCCCATGACAGGGTACGGAAACACCATATATTTT.

V is TRBV20-1 and J is TRBJ1-5; TRBD1 is a possible D gene (6 bases). The CDR3 length is 13 residues. Germline CDR1 DFQATT, CDR2 SNEGSKA (reference sequence). V was trimmed by 5 bases and J by 7 bases, leaving 15 bases between them. In DNA form, the CDR3 reads TGCAGTGCTCCAACAGGGCTCGGACAGCCCCAGCATTTT. Encoded protein: CSAPTGLGQPQHF.

This clonotype was recorded many times. The rearrangement joins TRBV7-9 to TRBJ2-7; D gene uncertain. The germline V and J ends were trimmed by 0 bases and 3 bases, with 9 bases remaining between them. The CDR3 consists of 14 residues. CDR1 SEHNR and CDR2 FQNEAQ come from the germline V gene (reference sequence). Here the CDR3 reads CASSLAPLIYEQYF. The CDR3 coding sequence is TGTGCCAGCAGCTTAGCGCCCCTTATCTACGAGCAGTACTTC. The whole variable domain, remainder taken from reference TRBV7-9 and TRBJ2-7, is DTGVSQNPRHKITKRGQNVTFRCDPISEHNRLYWYRQTLGQGPEFLTYFQNEAQLEKSRLLSDRFSAERPKGSFSTLEIQRTEQGDSAMYLCASSLAPLIYEQYFGPGTRLTVT.

The chain carries TRBV7-2 and TRBJ1-2; no definite D call. From germline, CDR1 is SGHTA and CDR2 FQGNSA. This CDR3 comprises 16 residues. The V gene lost 5 bases and the J gene lost 7 bases, with 23 bases spanning the gap. The CDR3 DNA sequence: TGTGCCAGCAGCGGTAGTGTAGCTTCTTCTCGGGGTGGCTACACCTTC. This sequence encodes CASSGSVASSRGGYTF.

This clonotype has just a few counts. V is TRBV11-2 and J is TRBJ1-1, with D tentatively TRBD1 (5 bases). Per germline, CDR1 SGHAT and CDR2 FQNNGV. V was cut by 1 base and J by 3 bases, with 12 bases left in between. The CDR3 contains 15 residues. The CDR3 nucleotides read TGTGCCAGCAGCTTAGTCGGGGCTTCTGACACTGAAGCTTTCTTT. Translated, it gives CASSLVGASDTEAFF.

For this clonotype: The junction differs from germline at one of its ends, possibly a read error. This chain connects TRBV2 to TRBJ1-2, with TRBD1 identical over 11 bases. Germline-derived CDR1 and CDR2 are SNHLY and FYNNEI. CDR3 length: 12 amino acids. The CDR3 sequence is CATGQGAYGHTF. The CDR3 nucleotides are TGTGCCACCGGACAGGGGGCCTATGGCCACACCTTC.

About this clonotype itself: An end of the junction differs from the germline gene, which may be a read error. V is TRBV10-3 and J is TRBJ2-2, with D unclear. This CDR3 spans 14 amino acids. Germline loops: CDR1 ENHRY, CDR2 SYGVKD. This CDR3 reads CASSYGQQTGELFF. The CDR3 nucleotides read TGTGCCAGCAGTTATGGCCAGCAGACAGGGGAGCTGTTTTTT.

This clonotype was recorded at least ten times. V usage is TRBV7-9 and J usage is TRBJ2-7, with D possibly matching TRBD2 (5 bases). The CDR3 has 14 residues. Trimming took 1 base from V and 0 from J, leaving 7 bases between them. From germline, CDR1 is SEHNR and CDR2 FQNEAQ (reference sequence). As DNA, the CDR3 is TGTGCCAGCAGCTTAGGACGGGACTCCTACGAGCAGTACTTC. The encoded protein is CASSLGRDSYEQYF. The variable domain in full, with the rest retrieved from reference TRBV7-9 and TRBJ2-7, is DTGVSQNPRHKITKRGQNVTFRCDPISEHNRLYWYRQTLGQGPEFLTYFQNEAQLEKSRLLSDRFSAERPKGSFSTLEIQRTEQGDSAMYLCASSLGRDSYEQYFGPGTRLTVT.

The count of this clonotype is one. The chain combines TRBV20-1 with TRBJ2-5; 8 nucleotides align to TRBD1. CDR3 length: 16 amino acids. The trim removed 6 bases at V and 1 base at J, leaving 13 bases unmatched. Germline CDR1 reads DFQATT; CDR2 reads SNEGSKA (reference sequence). The CDR3: CSADSDRARGQETQYF. The CDR3 DNA follows: TGCAGTGCGGATTCGGACAGGGCGAGAGGCCAAGAGACCCAGTACTTC.

V and J are TRBV5-1 and TRBJ2-7; 10 bases match TRBD2. The CDR3 covers 15 residues. V lost 4 bases to trimming and J lost 0 bases; unmatched junction nucleotides: 4. CDR1 is SGHRS, CDR2 YFSETQ, per germline. In DNA, the CDR3 is TGCGCCAGCAGCATACTAGCGGGGCTCTCCTACGAGCAGTACTTC. It translates to CASSILAGLSYEQYF.

This clonotype was picked up many times. The chain links TRBV7-2 to TRBJ1-2; D remains unclear. The CDR3 covers 14 residues. The germline gives CDR1 SGHTA, CDR2 FQGNSA. Trimming shortened V by 5 bases and J by 2 bases, and 12 bases separated the two germline ends. In nucleotides, the CDR3 is TGTGCCAGCAGCCCCTATCCGGGCAACTATGGCTACACCTTC. Translation gives CASSPYPGNYGYTF. Looking up the rest from reference TRBV7-2 and TRBJ1-2 gives the full variable domain: GAGVSQSPSNKVTEKGKDVELRCDPISGHTALYWYRQSLGQGLEFLIYFQGNSAPDKSGLPSDRFSAERTGGSVSTLTIQRTQQEDSAVYLCASSPYPGNYGYTFGSGTRLTVV.

The chain recombines TRBV24-1 with TRBJ1-5; 7 bases align to TRBD1. Germline V lookup: CDR1 KGHDR, CDR2 SFDVKD. CDR3 size: 17 residues. V was clipped by 11 bases and J by 2 bases; unmatched bases: 17. CDR3 bases: TGTGCCAGCTCGCGCCCTCCCGACGACAGGGGCAATCAGCCCCAGCATTTT. This encodes CASSRPPDDRGNQPQHF.

A single count supports this clonotype. The rearrangement uses TRBV25-1 and TRBJ1-6, with TRBD1 matching 8 bases. The length of the CDR3 is 15 residues. After removal of 5 bases from V and 13 bases from J, the junction contained 13 bases not matched to a gene. Germline-derived CDR1 and CDR2 are MGHDK and SYGVNS. The CDR3 loop is CASSLPGTGVSPLHF. The CDR3 DNA is TGTGCCAGCAGTTTACCCGGGACAGGCGTTTCGCCCCTCCACTTT. Full variable domain (remainder filled in from reference TRBV25-1 and TRBJ1-6): EADIYQTPRYLVIGTGKKITLECSQTMGHDKMYWYQQDPGMELHLIHYSYGVNSTEKGDLSSESTVSRIRTEHFPLTLESARPSHTSQYLCASSLPGTGVSPLHFGNGTRLTVT.

To note about this clonotype: Being one base from a much bigger clone, this may be a read error. The V call is TRBV2, the J call TRBJ1-1; 9 positions agree with TRBD1. Germline CDR1 reads SNHLY; CDR2 reads FYNNEI. The CDR3 runs to 13 residues. The CDR3 DNA is TGTACCATACAGGGGGCGAGGAACACTGAAGCTTTCTTT. Its translation: CTIQGARNTEAFF.

This clonotype came up once. V gene TRBV12-3 or TRBV12-4 combines with J gene TRBJ2-2; D unclear. V dropped 5 bases and J dropped 0 bases, with 10 bases sitting between them. This CDR3 is 15 amino acids long. The DNA for the CDR3 is TGTGCCAGCAGTCCCACCGCCCCGAACACCGGGGAGCTGTTTTTT. It encodes CASSPTAPNTGELFF.

This chain links TRBV11-1 with TRBJ2-7, with 7 bases fitting TRBD1. The CDR3 extends over 16 amino acids. Losses at the gene ends were 5 bases for V and 3 bases for J; bases not matched to a gene: 13. CDR1 and CDR2 from the germline V gene are SGHAT and FQDESV (reference sequence). CDR3 bases: TGTGCCAGCAGCCCAGGCCCCGGGACAGAGGACTACGAGCAGTACTTC. Protein: CASSPGPGTEDYEQYF.